This TCR beta chain came from a study of blood T cell repertoires in COVID-19. The CDR3 totals 15 residues. Germline values: CDR1 MNHEY, CDR2 SVGAGI. Trimming shortened V by 7 bases and J by 2 bases, and 12 bases separated the two germline ends. Clones were sequenced by immunoSEQ multiplex PCR, and TCRdb holds only the in-frame ones, with some missing. This sample has approximately 220,000 clones, with roughly 90% found just once. Across 20 to 25 US areas, participants ranged in age from about 18 to 90 years. The TCR sequence derives from a man aged 25 to 40 who had been exposed to COVID-19. The genes are TRBV6-5 and TRBJ2-6; D perhaps matches TRBD2 (7 bases). Sequenced input: PBMCs or T cells enriched from blood (not recorded which). CDR3 protein: CASKRGGTGANVLTF. CDR3 sequence (DNA): TGTGCCAGCAAGAGGGGGGGCACTGGGGCCAACGTCCTGACTTTC.